This TCR beta chain was found in a study of shared clonotypes between healthy human individuals. About the research overall: Every donor yielded three CD4 naive, three CD4 memory, two CD8 naive and one CD8 memory plate.

About this clone itself: Its antigen is unidentified. In the same sample, other DNA sequences code for this CDR3.

CD45RO-negative, CCR7-selected cells formed the naive CD8 fraction, which excluded terminally differentiated effector memory CD45RA+ cells. For each subset, genomic DNA was distributed in equal portions over several immunoSEQ plates. Replicate sorted-subset PCRs were loaded with 150 to 250 ng DNA, 25,000 to 30,000 T cell genomes. Profiled with immunoSEQ multiplex PCR; TCRdb holds only in-frame clones, not every one. This sample yields some 2.1 million clones, of which 85% to 95% are seen a single time; roughly 1% belongs to the top ten. Deletions cut 3 bases from V and 5 bases from J, with 5 bases between. CDR3 size: 11 residues. The germline gives CDR1 SGHAT, CDR2 FQNNGV. Findings and caveats of the study: Naive subsets generally had larger estimated richness than memory subsets.

This sequence joins TRBV11-2 and TRBJ2-7; D remains ambiguous. The sequencing input was naive CD8+ T cells sorted from blood. This sequence was found in a man younger than 35 in good health. CDR3 DNA: TGTGCCAGCAGCTTCGGAGACGAGCAGTACTTC. Translation: CASSFGDEQYF.